This T cell receptor (beta chain) was observed in a study of blood T cell repertoires in COVID-19. Study as a whole: Italy, Spain and the United States were the sources of the convalescent and acute COVID-19 samples. T cells, B-cell-depleted T cells, or PBMCs supplied cDNA or gDNA.

V was shortened by 5 bases and J by 1 base, with 12 bases between the two germline ends. The length of the CDR3 is 15 residues. Germline V gives CDR1 LNHDA, CDR2 SQIVND (reference sequence). Per the original methods: Amplified reference gene primers provided the basis for estimating nucleated cell counts. Sequencing used immunoSEQ multiplex PCR; TCRdb keeps in-frame clones, though not all of them. V and J calls and clone size are those listed in that table; D and trimming were worked out from the DNA. In the table there are hundreds of thousands of clones, around 88% of which are singletons. The sequenced material came from peripheral blood. The chain joins TRBV19 to TRBJ1-5; D is possibly TRBD1 (6 bases). The sequence was collected from a man older than 75 with acute or convalescent COVID-19. The CDR3 here is CASSAQGTSNQPQHF. CDR3 in DNA: TGTGCCAGTAGTGCACAGGGCACGAGCAATCAGCCCCAGCATTTT.